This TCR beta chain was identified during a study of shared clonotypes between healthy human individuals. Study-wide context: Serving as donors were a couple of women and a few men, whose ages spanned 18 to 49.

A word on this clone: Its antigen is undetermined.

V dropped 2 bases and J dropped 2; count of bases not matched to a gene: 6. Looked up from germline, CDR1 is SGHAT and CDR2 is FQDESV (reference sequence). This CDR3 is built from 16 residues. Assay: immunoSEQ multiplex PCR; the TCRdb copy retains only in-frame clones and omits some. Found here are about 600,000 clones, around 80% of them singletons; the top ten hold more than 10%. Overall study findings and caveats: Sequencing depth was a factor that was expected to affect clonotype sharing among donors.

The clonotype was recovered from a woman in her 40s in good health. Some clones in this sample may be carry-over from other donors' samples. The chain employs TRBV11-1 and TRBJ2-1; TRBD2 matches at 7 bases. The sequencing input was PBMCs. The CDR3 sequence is CASSLWRGSTYNEQFF. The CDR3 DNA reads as TGTGCCAGCAGCTTATGGCGCGGGAGTACCTACAATGAGCAGTTCTTC.